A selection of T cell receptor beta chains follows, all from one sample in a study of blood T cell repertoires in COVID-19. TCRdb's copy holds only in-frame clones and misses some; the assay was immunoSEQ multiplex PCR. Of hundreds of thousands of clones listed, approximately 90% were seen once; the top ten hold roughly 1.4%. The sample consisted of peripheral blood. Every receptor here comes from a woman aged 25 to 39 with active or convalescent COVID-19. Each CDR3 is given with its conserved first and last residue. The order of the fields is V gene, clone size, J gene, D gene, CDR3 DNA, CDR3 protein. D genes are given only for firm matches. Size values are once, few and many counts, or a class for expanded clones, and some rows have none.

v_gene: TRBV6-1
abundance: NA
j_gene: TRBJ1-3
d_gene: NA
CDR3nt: TGTGCCAGCAGTGAAGTGGTCCATAGCTCTGGAAACACCATATATTTT
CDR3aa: CASSEVVHSSGNTIYF

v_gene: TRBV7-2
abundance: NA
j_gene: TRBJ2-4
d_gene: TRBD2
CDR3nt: TGTGCCAGCAGCTCAGCGGGGACTAGCGGGACGGTTTATGAAGCCAAAAACATTCAGTACTTC
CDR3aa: CASSSAGTSGTVYEAKNIQYF

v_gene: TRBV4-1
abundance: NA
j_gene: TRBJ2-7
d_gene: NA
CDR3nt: TGCGCCAGCAGCCCAGCGGCCGGGCTGAACTACGAGCAGTACTTC
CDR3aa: CASSPAAGLNYEQYF

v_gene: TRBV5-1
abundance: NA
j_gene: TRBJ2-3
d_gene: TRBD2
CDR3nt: TGCGCCAGCAGCTTGGCGACTAGCGGGAGGCGTGATACGCAGTATTTT
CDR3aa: CASSLATSGRRDTQYF

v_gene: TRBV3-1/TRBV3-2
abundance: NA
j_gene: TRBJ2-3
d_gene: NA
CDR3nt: TGTGCCAGCAGCCCAGTCCCGGGTACTAGCACAGATACGCAGTATTTT
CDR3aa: CASSPVPGTSTDTQYF

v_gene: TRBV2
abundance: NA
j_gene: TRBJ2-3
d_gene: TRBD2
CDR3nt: TGTGCCAGCAATAGACTAGCGGAAACAGATACGCAGTATTTT
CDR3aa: CASNRLAETDTQYF

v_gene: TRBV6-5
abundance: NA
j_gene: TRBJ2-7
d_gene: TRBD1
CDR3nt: TGTGCCAGCAGGGGACAGGGGTTGGGCTACGAGCAGTACTTC
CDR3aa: CASRGQGLGYEQYF

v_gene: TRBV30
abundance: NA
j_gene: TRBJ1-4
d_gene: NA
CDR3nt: TGTGCCTGGAGTGTAGGTCAGGGAGGCGAAAAACTGTTTTTT
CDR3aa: CAWSVGQGGEKLFF

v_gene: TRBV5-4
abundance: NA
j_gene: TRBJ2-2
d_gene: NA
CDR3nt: TGTGCCAGCAGCCCGAGGGTATCAGATTCCGGGGAGCTGTTTTTT
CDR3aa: CASSPRVSDSGELFF

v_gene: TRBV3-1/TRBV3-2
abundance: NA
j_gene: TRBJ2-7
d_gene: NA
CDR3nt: TGTGCCAGCAGCCTCTCATTTGGGCTCGAGCAGTACTTC
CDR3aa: CASSLSFGLEQYF

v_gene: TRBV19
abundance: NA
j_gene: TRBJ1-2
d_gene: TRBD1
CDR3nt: TGTGCCAGTAGTATGAGACAGGGCCTCTATGGCTACACCTTC
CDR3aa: CASSMRQGLYGYTF

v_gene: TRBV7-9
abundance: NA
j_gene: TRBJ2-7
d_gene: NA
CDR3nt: TGTGCCAGCAGCCTTGGTGGGTGGGCCGAGCAGTACTTC
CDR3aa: CASSLGGWAEQYF

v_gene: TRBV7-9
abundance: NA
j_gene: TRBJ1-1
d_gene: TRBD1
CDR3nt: TGTGCCAGCAGTTCCATCCACGGGACAGGGCCCGTTTTT
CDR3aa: CASSSIHGTGPVF

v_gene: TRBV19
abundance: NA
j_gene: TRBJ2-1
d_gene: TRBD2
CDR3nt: TGTGCCAGTAGTATAGGACTAGCGGGGGGAAGCTCCTACAATGAGCAGTTCTTC
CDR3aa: CASSIGLAGGSSYNEQFF

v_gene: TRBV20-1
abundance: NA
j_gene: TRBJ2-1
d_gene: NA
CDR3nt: TGCAGTGCTAGCACTAACAATGAGCAGTTCTTC
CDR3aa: CSASTNNEQFF

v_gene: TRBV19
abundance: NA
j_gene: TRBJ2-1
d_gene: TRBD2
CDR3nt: TGTGCCAGTAGTGAGACTAGCGGAGTCGGTGAGCAGTTCTTC
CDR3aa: CASSETSGVGEQFF

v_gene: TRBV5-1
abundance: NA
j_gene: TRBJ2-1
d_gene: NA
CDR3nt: TGCGCCAGCAGCTTGGCGGCAGGAGGGTATGAGCAGTTCTTC
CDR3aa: CASSLAAGGYEQFF

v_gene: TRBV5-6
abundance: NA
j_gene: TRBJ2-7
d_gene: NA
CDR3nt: TGTGCCAGCAGCTTGGCGGGAGTTACCTACGAGCAGTACTTC
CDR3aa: CASSLAGVTYEQYF

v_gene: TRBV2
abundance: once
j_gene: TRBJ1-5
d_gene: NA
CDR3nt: TGTGCCAGCCACCCTAGCCTGTATAGCAATCAGCCCCAGCATTTT
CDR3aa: CASHPSLYSNQPQHF

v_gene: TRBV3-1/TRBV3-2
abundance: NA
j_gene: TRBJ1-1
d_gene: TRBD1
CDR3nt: TGTGCCAGCAGCCAAGTCACAGGGGGGACAGACACTGAAGCTTTCTTT
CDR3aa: CASSQVTGGTDTEAFF

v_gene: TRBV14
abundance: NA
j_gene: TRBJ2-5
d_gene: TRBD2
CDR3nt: TGTGCCAGCAGCCCTCGGACTAGCGGGGTGTCCCAGTACTTC
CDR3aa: CASSPRTSGVSQYF

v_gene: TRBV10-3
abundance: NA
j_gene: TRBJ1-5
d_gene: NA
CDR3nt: TGTGCCATCAGAATGGACACGGCGGAGCCCCAGCATTTT
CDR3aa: CAIRMDTAEPQHF

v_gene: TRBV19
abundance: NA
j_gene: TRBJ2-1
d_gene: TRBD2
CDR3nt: TGTGCCAGTAGTCTAACTAGCGGGAGGGCCTATGAGCAGTTCTTC
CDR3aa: CASSLTSGRAYEQFF

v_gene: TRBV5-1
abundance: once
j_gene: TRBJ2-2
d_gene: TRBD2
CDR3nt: TGCGCCAGCAGCTTGGTAGCGGGGAAGAGCACCGGGGAGCTGTTTTTT
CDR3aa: CASSLVAGKSTGELFF

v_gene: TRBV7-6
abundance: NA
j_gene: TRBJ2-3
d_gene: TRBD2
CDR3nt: TGTGCCAGCAGCTCTAGACTAGCGGGGGGGCAAACAGATACGCAGTATTTT
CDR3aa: CASSSRLAGGQTDTQYF

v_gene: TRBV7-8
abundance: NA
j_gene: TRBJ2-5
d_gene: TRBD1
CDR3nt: TGTGCCAGCAGCCGACGACAGGGTATGAGGATGGAGACCCAGTACTTC
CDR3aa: CASSRRQGMRMETQYF

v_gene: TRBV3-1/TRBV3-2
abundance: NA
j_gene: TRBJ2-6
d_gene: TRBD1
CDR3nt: TGTGCCAGCAGCAACAGGGGAACCGGGGCCAACGTCCTGACTTTC
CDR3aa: CASSNRGTGANVLTF

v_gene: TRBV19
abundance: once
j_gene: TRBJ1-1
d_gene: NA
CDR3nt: TGTGCCAGTAGTATTCGGACATTTGCTGAAGCTTTCTTT
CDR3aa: CASSIRTFAEAFF

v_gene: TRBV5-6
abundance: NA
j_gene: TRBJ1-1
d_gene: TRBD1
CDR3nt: TGTGCCAGCAGCTACGGATGGGGGGACAGGGACACTGAAGCTTTCTTT
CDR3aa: CASSYGWGDRDTEAFF

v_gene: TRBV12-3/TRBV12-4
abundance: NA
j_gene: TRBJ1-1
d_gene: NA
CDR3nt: TGTGCCAGCAGTCGGGGGTGGGAGACTGAAGCTTTCTTT
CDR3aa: CASSRGWETEAFF

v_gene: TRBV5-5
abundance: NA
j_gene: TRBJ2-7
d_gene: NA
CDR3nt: TGTGCCAGCAGCTTGACAGGGACCGACTACGAGCAGTACTTC
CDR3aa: CASSLTGTDYEQYF

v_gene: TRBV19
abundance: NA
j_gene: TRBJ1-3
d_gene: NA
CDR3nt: TGTGCCAGTAGCCTGGGGACAACTGGAAACACCATATATTTT
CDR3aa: CASSLGTTGNTIYF

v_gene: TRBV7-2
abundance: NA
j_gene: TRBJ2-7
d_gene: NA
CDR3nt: TGTGCCAGCAGCCTACTATTGACTGAGCAGTACTTC
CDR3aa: CASSLLLTEQYF

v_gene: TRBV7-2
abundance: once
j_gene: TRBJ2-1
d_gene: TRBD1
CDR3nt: TGTGCCAGCAGCTTCGACAGGGCTACCTACAATGAGCAGTTCTTC
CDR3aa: CASSFDRATYNEQFF

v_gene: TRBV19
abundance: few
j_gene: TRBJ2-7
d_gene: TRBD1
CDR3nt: TGTGCCAGTAGTATGGCAGGGGGCCCCTACGAGCAGTACTTC
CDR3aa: CASSMAGGPYEQYF

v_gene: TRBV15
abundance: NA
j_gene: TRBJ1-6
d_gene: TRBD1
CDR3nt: TGTGCCACCAGCCAGGGACAGGGGGCGGGAAATTCACCCCTCCACTTT
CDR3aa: CATSQGQGAGNSPLHF

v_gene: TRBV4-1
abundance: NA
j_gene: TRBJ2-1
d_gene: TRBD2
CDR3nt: TGCGCCAGCAGCCAAGATGGGCTAGCGGGAGACAATGAGCAGTTCTTC
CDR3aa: CASSQDGLAGDNEQFF

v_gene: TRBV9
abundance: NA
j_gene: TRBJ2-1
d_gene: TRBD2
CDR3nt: TGTGCCAGCAGCGTCGAGGATCGGGGGGGCTTTGAGCAGTTCTTC
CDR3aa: CASSVEDRGGFEQFF

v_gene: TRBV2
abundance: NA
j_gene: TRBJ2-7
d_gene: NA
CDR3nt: TGTGCCAGCAGTGATGAGGTAGCCTACGAGCAGTACTTC
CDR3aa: CASSDEVAYEQYF

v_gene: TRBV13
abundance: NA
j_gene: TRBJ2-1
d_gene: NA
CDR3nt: TGTGCCAGCAGCAACGACTTAGGAGGCAATGAGCAGTTCTTC
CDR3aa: CASSNDLGGNEQFF

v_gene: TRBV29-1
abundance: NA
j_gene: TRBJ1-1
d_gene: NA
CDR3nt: TGCAGCGTTGGGGAGGGCACTGAAGCTTTCTTT
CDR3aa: CSVGEGTEAFF

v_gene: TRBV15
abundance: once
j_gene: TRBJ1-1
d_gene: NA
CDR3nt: TGTGCCACCAGCAGAGTCGCGGGGGGCTACACTGAAGCTTTCTTT
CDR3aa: CATSRVAGGYTEAFF

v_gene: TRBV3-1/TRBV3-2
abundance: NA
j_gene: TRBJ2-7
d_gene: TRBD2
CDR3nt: TGTGCCAGCAGCCCATTCTGGGGCGGGGGGGAGGAGCAGTACTTC
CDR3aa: CASSPFWGGGEEQYF

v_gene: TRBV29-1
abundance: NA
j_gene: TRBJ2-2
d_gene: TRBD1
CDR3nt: TGCAGCTTCCGACAGGGTTCCGGGGAGCTGTTTTTT
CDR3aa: CSFRQGSGELFF

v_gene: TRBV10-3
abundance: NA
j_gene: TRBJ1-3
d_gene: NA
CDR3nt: TGTGCCACCCAAGCGGGGGACTCTGGAAACACCATATATTTT
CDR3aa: CATQAGDSGNTIYF

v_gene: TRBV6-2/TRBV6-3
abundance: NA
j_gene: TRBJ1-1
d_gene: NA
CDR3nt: TGTGCCAGCAGTTACTCGGGGGGGATAGACACTGAAGCTTTCTTT
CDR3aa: CASSYSGGIDTEAFF

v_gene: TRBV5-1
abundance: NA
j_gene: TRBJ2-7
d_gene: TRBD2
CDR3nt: TGCGCCAGCAGCATGTTGGGCGGGGGAAACTACGAGCAGTACTTC
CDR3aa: CASSMLGGGNYEQYF

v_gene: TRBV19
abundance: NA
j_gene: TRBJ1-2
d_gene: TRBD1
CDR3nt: TGTGCCAGTAGTATCCCGGGACAGGGTATCTATGGCTACACCTTC
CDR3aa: CASSIPGQGIYGYTF